Sequencing of this TCR beta chain was carried out in a study of blood T cell repertoires in COVID-19. At the level of the study: From the United States, Italy and Spain came samples of acute and convalescent COVID-19.

Original processing notes: Reference gene primer amplification gave estimated nucleated cell counts. Measured with immunoSEQ multiplex PCR; TCRdb has only the in-frame clones, and not every one. Clone size and V and J calls were adopted from that table, with D and trimming inferred from the DNA. The sample has roughly 100,000 clones; about nine tenths are singletons. Per germline, CDR1 LNHDA and CDR2 SQIVND (reference sequence). V lost 4 bases, J lost 5 bases, and 17 bases lay in between. The CDR3 loop spans 15 amino acids. The chain uses TRBV19 and TRBJ1-2; tentatively, D is TRBD1 (5 bases). Sequenced input: peripheral blood. This clonotype was sampled from a man aged 18-30 years with acute or convalescent COVID-19. CDR3 sequence reads: CASSTPSRQTYGYTF. The CDR3 DNA reads TGTGCCAGTAGTACCCCCTCTCGACAGACTTATGGCTACACCTTC.